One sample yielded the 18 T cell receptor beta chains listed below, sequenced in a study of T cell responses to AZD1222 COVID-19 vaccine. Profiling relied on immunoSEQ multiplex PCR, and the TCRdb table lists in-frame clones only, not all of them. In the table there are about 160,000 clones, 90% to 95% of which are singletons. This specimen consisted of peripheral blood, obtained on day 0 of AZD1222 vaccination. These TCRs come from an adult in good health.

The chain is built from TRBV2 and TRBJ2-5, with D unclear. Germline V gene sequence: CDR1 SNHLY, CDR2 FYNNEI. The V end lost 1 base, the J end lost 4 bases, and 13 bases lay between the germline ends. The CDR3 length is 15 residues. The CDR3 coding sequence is TGTGCCAGCAGTGAAGGGGTCGCCCGGAGAGAGACCCAGTACTTC. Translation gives CASSEGVARRETQYF.

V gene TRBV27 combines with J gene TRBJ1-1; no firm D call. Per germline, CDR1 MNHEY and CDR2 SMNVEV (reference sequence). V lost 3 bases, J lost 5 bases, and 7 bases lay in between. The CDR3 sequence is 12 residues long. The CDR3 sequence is CASSFLGTEAFF. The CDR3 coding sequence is TGTGCCAGCAGTTTCTTAGGGACTGAAGCTTTCTTT.

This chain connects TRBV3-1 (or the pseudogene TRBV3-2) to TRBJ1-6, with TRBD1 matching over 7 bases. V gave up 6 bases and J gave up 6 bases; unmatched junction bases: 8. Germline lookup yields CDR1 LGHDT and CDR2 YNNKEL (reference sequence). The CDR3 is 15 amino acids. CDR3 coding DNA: TGTGCCAGCAGGCGGACGACAGGGAGTAATTCACCCCTCCACTTT. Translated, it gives CASRRTTGSNSPLHF.

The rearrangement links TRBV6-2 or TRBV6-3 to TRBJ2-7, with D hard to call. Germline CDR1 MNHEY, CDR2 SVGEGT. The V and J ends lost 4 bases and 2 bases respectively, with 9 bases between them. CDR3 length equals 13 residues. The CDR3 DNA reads TGTGCCAGCAGTTGGACCGGTGCCTACGAGCAGTACTTC. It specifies CASSWTGAYEQYF.

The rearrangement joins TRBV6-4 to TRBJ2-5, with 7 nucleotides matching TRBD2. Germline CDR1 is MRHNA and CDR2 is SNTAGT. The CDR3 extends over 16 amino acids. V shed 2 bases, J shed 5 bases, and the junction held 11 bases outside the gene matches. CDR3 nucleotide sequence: TGTGCCAGCAGTGACGCGAACGAACTAGCGTGGGAGACCCAGTACTTC. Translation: CASSDANELAWETQYF.

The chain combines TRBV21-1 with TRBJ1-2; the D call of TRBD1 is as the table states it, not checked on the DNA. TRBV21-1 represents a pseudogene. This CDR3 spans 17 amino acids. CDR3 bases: TGTGCCAGCAGCCAAACCTGGTCACCCCAGGGGCTCTATGGCTACACCTTC. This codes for CASSQTWSPQGLYGYTF.

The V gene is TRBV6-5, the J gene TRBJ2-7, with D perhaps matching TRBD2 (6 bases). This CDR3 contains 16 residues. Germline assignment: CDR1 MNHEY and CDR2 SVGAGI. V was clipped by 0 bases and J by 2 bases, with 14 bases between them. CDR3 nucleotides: TGTGCCAGCAGTTACTCGGGACTTGGGGGTCCCTACGAGCAGTACTTC. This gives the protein CASSYSGLGGPYEQYF.

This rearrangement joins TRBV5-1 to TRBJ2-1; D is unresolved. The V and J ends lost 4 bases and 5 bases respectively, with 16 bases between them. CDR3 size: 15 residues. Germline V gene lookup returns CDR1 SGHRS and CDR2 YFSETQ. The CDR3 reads CASSRVPERDNEQFF. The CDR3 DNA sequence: TGCGCCAGCAGCAGGGTCCCCGAAAGGGACAATGAGCAGTTCTTC.

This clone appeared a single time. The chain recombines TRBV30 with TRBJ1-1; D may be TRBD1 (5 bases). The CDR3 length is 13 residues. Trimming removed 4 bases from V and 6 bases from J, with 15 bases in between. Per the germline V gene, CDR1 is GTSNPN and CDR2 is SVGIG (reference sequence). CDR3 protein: CAWTVQGLPEAFF. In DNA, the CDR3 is TGTGCCTGGACCGTCCAGGGTTTGCCTGAAGCTTTCTTT.

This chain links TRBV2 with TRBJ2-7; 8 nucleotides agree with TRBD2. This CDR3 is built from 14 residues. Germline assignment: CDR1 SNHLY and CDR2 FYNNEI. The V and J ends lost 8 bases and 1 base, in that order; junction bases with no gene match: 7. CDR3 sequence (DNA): TGTGCCAGCCGAGGGACGGGGGGGTCCTACGAGCAGTACTTC. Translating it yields CASRGTGGSYEQYF.

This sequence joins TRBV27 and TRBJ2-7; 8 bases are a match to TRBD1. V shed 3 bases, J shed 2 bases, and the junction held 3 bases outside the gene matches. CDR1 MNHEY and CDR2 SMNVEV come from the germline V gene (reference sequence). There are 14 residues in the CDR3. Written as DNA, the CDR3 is TGTGCCAGCAGTTTCAGGGGGCCCACCTACGAGCAGTACTTC. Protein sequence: CASSFRGPTYEQYF.

The CDR3: CASSPPTGRGAYNEQFF. CDR3 bases: TGTGCCAGCAGCCCTCCCACTGGGCGGGGGGCCTACAATGAGCAGTTCTTC. The chain employs TRBV3-1 (or the pseudogene TRBV3-2) and TRBJ2-1, with 8 bases identical to TRBD2. Germline-derived CDR1 and CDR2 are LGHDT and YNNKEL (reference sequence). The CDR3 spans 17 residues. V gave up 4 bases and J gave up 2 bases; unmatched junction bases: 10.

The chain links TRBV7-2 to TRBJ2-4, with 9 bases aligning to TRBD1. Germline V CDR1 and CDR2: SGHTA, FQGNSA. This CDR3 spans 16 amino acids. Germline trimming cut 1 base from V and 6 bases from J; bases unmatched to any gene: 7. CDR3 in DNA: TGTGCCAGCAGCTTAGGGGGACAGGGTGAGCGAAACATTCAGTACTTC. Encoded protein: CASSLGGQGERNIQYF.

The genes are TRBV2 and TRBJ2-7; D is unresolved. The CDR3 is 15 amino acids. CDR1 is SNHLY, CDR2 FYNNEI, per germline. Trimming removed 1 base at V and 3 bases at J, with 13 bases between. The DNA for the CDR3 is TGTGCCAGCAGTGAAGAGGCAACCGGCGGCTACGAGCAGTACTTC. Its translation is CASSEEATGGYEQYF.

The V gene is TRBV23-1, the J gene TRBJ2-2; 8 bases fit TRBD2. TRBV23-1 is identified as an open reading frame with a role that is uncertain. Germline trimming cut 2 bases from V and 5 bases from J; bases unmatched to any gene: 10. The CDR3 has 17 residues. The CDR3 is CASSQGRAGEGTGELFF. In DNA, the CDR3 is TGCGCCAGCAGTCAAGGGCGAGCGGGAGAGGGTACCGGGGAGCTGTTTTTT.

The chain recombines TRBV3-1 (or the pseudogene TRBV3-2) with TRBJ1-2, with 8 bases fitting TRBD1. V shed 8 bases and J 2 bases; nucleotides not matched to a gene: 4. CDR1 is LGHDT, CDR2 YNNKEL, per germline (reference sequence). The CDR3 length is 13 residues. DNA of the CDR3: TGTGCCAGCGGAAGGACAGGGAACTATGGCTACACCTTC. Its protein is CASGRTGNYGYTF.

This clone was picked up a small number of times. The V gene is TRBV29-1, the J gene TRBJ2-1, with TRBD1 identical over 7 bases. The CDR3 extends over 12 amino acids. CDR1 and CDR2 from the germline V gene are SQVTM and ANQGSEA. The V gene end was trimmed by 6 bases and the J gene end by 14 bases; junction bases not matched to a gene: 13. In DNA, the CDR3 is TGCAGCGTGACCCGAGGGCAGGGGGACGAGTTCTTC. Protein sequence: CSVTRGQGDEFF.

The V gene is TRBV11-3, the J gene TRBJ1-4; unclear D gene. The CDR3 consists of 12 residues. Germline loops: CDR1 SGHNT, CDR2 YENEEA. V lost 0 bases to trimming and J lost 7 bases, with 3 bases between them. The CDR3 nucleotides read TGTGCCAGCAGCTTAGATCGTGAAAAACTGTTTTTT. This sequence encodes CASSLDREKLFF. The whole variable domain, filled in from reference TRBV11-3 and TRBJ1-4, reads EAGVVQSPRYKIIEKKQPVAFWCNPISGHNTLYWYLQNLGQGPELLIRYENEEAVDDSQLPKDRFSAERLKGVDSTLKIQPAELGDSAVYLCASSLDREKLFFGSGTQLSVL.